This TCR beta chain is from a study of molecular identifiers for immune sequencing clone quantification. Germline V gene data show CDR1 as PRHDT and CDR2 as FYEKMQ (reference sequence). The CDR3 covers 15 residues. The V gene lost 0 bases and the J gene lost 2 bases, with 10 bases spanning the gap. Each CDR3 protein is one row after TCRdb ran MiXCR on the PCR reads. Among about 510,000 distinct CDR3 sequences listed, about 21% were seen once. The sequenced material came from naive CD8+ T cells from blood, with Jurkat cell RNA spiked in. Documented subset: FACS-sorted CD8+CD4-CCR7+CD45RA+ naive T cells. The chain has TRBV13 and TRBJ1-2; D is perhaps TRBD1 (5 bases). This receptor was taken from a human donor in good health. Some libraries in this study had Jurkat cell RNA spiked in. This CDR3 is CASSLGRGWNYGYTF. The CDR3 nucleotides read TGTGCCAGCAGCTTAGGTAGGGGCTGGAACTATGGCTACACCTTC.